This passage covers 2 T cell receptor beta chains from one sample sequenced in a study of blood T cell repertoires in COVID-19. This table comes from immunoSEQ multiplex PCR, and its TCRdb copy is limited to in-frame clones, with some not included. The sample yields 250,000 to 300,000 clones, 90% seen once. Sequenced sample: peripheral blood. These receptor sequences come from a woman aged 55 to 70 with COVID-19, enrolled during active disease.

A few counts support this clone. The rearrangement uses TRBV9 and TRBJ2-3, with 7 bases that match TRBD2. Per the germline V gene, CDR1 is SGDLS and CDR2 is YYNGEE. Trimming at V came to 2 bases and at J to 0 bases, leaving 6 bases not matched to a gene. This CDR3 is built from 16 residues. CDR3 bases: TGTGCCAGCAGCGTGCGGGGGTTGTTGAGCACAGATACGCAGTATTTT. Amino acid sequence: CASSVRGLLSTDTQYF.

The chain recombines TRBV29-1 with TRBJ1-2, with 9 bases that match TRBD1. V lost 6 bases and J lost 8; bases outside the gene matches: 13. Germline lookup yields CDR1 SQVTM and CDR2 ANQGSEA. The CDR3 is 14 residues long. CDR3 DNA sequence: TGCAGCGTAGAAACTAGTCGGGACAGGGAAGGCTACACCTTC. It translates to CSVETSRDREGYTF.